The text below deals with one TCR beta chain. Its antigen is currently unknown. As for time point: newly diagnosed GD, antithyroid drugs for less than 3 months. Generation of the TCR library employed RNA extracted from PBMCs. A volume of roughly 9.9 milliliters of peripheral blood was collected in EDTA tubes. The CDR3 runs 12 residues. The germline V gene has CDR1 SGHRS and CDR2 YFSETQ. Trimming shortened V by 1 base and J by 5 bases, and 6 bases separated the two germline ends. Building of the TCR beta libraries involved iRepertoire HTBI primers and Arm-PCR of CDR3 regions. TCRdb called the multiplex PCR reads again in MiXCR, with one record for every CDR3 protein. The table records about 380,000 distinct CDR3 sequences, around 15% of them present only once. This sample was taken from a study of regulatory T cells in long-lasting Graves disease. Whole-study results and caveats: Among samples with persistent disease, TRBV28, TRBJ1-2 and TRBJ2-5 were favored.

This TCR came from a female donor with Graves disease. The specimen comprised peripheral blood mononuclear cells (PBMCs), sampled at new diagnosis, from a patient treated with antithyroid drugs. The J gene is TRBJ2-5, the V gene TRBV5-1; D gene ambiguous. CDR3 coding DNA: TGCGCCAGCAGCTTGTTTATGGAGACCCAGTACTTC. This codes for CASSLFMETQYF.